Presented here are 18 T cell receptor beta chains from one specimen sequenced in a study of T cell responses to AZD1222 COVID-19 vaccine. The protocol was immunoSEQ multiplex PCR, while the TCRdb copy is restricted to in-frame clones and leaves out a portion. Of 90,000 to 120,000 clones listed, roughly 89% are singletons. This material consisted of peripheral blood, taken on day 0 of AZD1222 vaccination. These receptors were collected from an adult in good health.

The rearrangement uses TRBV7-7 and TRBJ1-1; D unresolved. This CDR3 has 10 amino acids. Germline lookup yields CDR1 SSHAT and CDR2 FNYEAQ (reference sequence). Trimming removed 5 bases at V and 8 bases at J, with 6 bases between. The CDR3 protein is CASSGWEAFF. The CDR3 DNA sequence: TGTGCCAGCAGCGGATGGGAAGCTTTCTTT. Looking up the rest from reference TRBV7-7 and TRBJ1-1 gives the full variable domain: GAGVSQSPRYKVTKRGQDVTLRCDPISSHATLYWYQQALGQGPEFLTYFNYEAQPDKSGLPSDRFSAERPEGSISTLTIQRTEQRDSAMYRCASSGWEAFFGQGTRLTVV.

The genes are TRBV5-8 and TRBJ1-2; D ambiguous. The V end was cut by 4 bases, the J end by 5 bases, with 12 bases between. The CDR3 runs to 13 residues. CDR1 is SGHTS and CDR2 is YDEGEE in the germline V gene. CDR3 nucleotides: TGTGCCAGCAGCCCTGGGTCGATATATGGCTACACCTTC. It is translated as CASSPGSIYGYTF.

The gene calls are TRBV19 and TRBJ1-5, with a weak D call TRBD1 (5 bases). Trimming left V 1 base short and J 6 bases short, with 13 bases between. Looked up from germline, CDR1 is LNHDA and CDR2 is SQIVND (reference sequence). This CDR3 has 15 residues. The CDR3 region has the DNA TGTGCCAGTAGTATAGGACAGTCTCTGCGTCAGCCCCAGCATTTT. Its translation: CASSIGQSLRQPQHF.

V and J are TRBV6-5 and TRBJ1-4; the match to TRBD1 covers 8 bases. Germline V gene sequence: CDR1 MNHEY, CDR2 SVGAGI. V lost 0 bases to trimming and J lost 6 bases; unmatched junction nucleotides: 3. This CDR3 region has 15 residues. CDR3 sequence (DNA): TGTGCCAGCAGTTACTCAGCAGGGGGCCATGAAAAACTGTTTTTT. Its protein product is CASSYSAGGHEKLFF.

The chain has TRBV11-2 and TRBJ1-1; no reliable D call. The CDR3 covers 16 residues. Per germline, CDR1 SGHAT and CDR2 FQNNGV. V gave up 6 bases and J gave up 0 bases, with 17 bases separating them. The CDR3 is CASSPRVDGLNTEAFF. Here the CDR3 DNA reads TGTGCCAGCAGTCCACGGGTGGACGGACTGAACACTGAAGCTTTCTTT.

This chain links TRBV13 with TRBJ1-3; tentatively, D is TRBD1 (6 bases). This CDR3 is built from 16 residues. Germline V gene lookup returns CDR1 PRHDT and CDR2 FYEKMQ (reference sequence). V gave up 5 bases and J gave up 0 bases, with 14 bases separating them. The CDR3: CASSKDSSISGNTIYF. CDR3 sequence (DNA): TGTGCCAGCAGCAAGGACAGCTCAATCTCTGGAAACACCATATATTTT.

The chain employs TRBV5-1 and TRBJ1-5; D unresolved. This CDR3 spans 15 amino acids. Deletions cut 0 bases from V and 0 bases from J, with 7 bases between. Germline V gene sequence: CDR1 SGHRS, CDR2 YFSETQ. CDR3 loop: CASSLEDYSNQPQHF. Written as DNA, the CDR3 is TGCGCCAGCAGCTTGGAAGATTATAGCAATCAGCCCCAGCATTTT. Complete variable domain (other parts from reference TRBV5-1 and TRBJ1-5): KAGVTQTPRYLIKTRGQQVTLSCSPISGHRSVSWYQQTPGQGLQFLFEYFSETQRNKGNFPGRFSGRQFSNSRSEMNVSTLELGDSALYLCASSLEDYSNQPQHFGDGTRLSIL.

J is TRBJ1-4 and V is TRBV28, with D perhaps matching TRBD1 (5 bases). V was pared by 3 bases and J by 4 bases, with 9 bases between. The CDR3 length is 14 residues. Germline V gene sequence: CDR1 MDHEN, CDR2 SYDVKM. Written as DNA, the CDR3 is TGTGCCAGCAGTTTTTTCAGGGATAATGAAAAACTGTTTTTT. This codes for CASSFFRDNEKLFF. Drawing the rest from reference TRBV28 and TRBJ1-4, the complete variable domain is DVKVTQSSRYLVKRTGEKVFLECVQDMDHENMFWYRQDPGLGLRLIYFSYDVKMKEKGDIPEGYSVSREKKERFSLILESASTNQTSMYLCASSFFRDNEKLFFGSGTQLSVL.

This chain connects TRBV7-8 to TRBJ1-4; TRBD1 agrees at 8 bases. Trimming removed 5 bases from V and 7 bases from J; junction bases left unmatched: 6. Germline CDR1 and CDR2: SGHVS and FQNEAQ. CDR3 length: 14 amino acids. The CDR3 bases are TGTGCCAGCAGCCCAGCGGGGACAGGTGAAAAACTGTTTTTT. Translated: CASSPAGTGEKLFF.

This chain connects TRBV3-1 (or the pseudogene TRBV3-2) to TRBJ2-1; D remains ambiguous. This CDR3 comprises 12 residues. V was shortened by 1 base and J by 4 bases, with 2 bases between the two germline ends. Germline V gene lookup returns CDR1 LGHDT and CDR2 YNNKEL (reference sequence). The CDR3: CASSQGYNEQFF. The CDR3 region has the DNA TGTGCCAGCAGCCAAGGGTACAATGAGCAGTTCTTC.

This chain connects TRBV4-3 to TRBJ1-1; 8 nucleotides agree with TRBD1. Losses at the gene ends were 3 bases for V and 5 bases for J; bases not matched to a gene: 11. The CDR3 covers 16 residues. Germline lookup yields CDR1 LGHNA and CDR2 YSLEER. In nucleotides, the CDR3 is TGCGCCAGCAGCCACCTAGGACAGGGTAGAGGTACTGAAGCTTTCTTT. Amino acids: CASSHLGQGRGTEAFF.

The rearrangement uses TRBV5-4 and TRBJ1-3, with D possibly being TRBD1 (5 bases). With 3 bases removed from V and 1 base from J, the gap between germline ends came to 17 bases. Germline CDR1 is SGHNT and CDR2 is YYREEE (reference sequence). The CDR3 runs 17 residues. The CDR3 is CASSSKKTGGSGNTIYF. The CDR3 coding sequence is TGTGCCAGCAGCTCAAAAAAAACTGGGGGATCTGGAAACACCATATATTTT.

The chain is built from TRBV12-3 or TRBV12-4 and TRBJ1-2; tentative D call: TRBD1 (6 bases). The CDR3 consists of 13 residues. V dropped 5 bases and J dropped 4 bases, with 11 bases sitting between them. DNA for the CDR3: TGTGCCAGCAGTCAACAGGGTGGCTATGGCTACACCTTC. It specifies CASSQQGGYGYTF.

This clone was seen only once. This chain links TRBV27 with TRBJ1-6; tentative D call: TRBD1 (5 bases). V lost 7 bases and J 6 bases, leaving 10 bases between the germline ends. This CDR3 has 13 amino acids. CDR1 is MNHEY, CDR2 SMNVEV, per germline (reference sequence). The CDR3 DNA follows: TGTGCCAGCACCCCCAGGGTTAATTCACCCCTCCACTTT. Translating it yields CASTPRVNSPLHF.

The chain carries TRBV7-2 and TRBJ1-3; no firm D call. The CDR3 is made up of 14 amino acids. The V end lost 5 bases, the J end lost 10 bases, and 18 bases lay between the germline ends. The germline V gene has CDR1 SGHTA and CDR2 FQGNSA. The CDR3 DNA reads TGTGCCAGCAGCCCTTATGGGGTGGATAGGACCATATATTTT. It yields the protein CASSPYGVDRTIYF.

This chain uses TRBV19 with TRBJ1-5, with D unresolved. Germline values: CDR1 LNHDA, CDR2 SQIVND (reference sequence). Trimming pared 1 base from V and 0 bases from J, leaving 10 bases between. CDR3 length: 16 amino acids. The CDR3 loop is CASSIVASNSNQPQHF. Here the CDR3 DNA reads TGTGCCAGTAGTATAGTGGCAAGCAATAGCAATCAGCCCCAGCATTTT.

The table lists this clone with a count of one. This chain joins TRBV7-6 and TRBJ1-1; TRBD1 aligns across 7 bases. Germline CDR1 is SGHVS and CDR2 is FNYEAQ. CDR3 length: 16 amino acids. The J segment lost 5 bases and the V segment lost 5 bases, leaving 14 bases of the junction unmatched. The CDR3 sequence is CASSPRQGSTRTEAFF. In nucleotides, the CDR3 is TGTGCCAGCAGCCCCCGACAGGGATCTACTAGGACTGAAGCTTTCTTT.

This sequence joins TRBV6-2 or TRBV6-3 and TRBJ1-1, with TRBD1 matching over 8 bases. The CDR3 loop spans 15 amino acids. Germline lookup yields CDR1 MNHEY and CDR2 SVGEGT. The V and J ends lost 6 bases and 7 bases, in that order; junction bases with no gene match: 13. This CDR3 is CASSTQGTGAFEAFF. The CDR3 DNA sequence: TGTGCCAGCAGCACACAAGGGACAGGAGCCTTTGAAGCTTTCTTT.